This TCR beta chain was obtained from a study of response to subunit inactivated influenza vaccine. This clonotype was recorded many times. One entry per CDR3 protein results from TCRdb running MiXCR on the RT-PCR reads. This sample yields about 580,000 distinct CDR3 sequences, of which about 14% are seen a single time; over 8.5% belongs to the top ten. The TCR originated in a man aged 50 to 60 who received an inactivated influenza vaccine. This specimen was PBMCs from blood, taken 12 days after vaccination.

The chain's CDR3 is CASRPGQGADTQYF. The DNA for the CDR3 is TGTGCCAGCCGACCGGGACAGGGGGCAGATACGCAGTATTTT. The chain employs TRBV9 and TRBJ2-3; 11 bases fit TRBD1. V lost 7 bases, J lost 4 bases, and 5 bases stayed unmatched. Germline lookup yields CDR1 SGDLS and CDR2 YYNGEE. The CDR3 contains 14 residues.